Listed below are T cell receptor beta chains from one sample, sequenced in a study of T cell changes during pregnancy in multiple sclerosis. Profiled with immunoSEQ multiplex PCR; TCRdb holds only in-frame clones, not every one. The sample consists of 12,000 or so clones, approximately 88% of them appearing once. This specimen consisted of CD8+ T cells from peripheral blood mononuclear cells, obtained after pregnancy. These receptors were obtained from a female donor in good health, enrolled as a control in a pregnancy study. Both conserved end residues are part of each CDR3. D genes are given only for firm matches. The size of a clone is reported for some rows only, either as once, few or many, or as a class for expanded clones.

clone size	V gene	J gene	D gene	CDR3 DNA	CDR3 protein
-	TRBV5-4	TRBJ2-1	TRBD2	TGTGCCAGCAGAATGGGACTAGCGGGAGAGAATGAGCAGTTCTTC	CASRMGLAGENEQFF
-	TRBV7-2	TRBJ1-4	TRBD1	TGTGCCAGCAGCTTGAGGGGGACAGACTTAATACTTAATGAAAAACTGTTTTTT	CASSLRGTDLILNEKLFF
-	TRBV14	TRBJ2-1	TRBD2	TGTGCCAGCAGCCAATCACTAGCGGGAGTTTTTGAGCAGTTCTTC	CASSQSLAGVFEQFF
once	TRBV5-4	TRBJ2-5	TRBD2	TGTGCCAGCAGCTTTGTCGGGAGGGAGTACCAAGAGACCCAGTACTTC	CASSFVGREYQETQYF
large	TRBV28	TRBJ2-7	TRBD2	TGTGCCAGCAGTTTGTTGGGAGGGTCCCTCTACGAGCAGTACTTC	CASSLLGGSLYEQYF
-	TRBV11-2	TRBJ2-1	-	TGTGCCAGCAGCTTGAGGAATGAGCAGTTCTTC	CASSLRNEQFF
-	TRBV5-6	TRBJ2-5	TRBD2	TGTGCCAGCAGCTTGGTAGCGGGAGAAGAGACCCAGTACTTC	CASSLVAGEETQYF
-	TRBV2	TRBJ2-1	TRBD2	TGTGCCAGCATTTCCGGTTTAGCGGGAGCCCCCTACAATGAGCAGTTCTTC	CASISGLAGAPYNEQFF
once	TRBV19	TRBJ1-2	TRBD1	TGTGCCAGTAGTATACCGGGACAGACTAACTATGGCTACACCTTC	CASSIPGQTNYGYTF
-	TRBV28	TRBJ1-2	-	TGTGCCAGCAGCCCACCAGGGTCCCTTGGCTACACCTTC	CASSPPGSLGYTF
-	TRBV18	TRBJ2-7	-	TGTGCCAGCTCACCAGGGTACGGGGTTCCCTACGAGCAGTACTTC	CASSPGYGVPYEQYF
once	TRBV9	TRBJ2-4	-	TGTGCCAGCAGCGTAGGAAGCGTGATAGCCAAAAACATTCAGTACTTC	CASSVGSVIAKNIQYF
-	TRBV7-3	TRBJ2-2	-	TGTGCCAGCAGCCTAGGGCTCGGGGACACCGGGGAGCTGTTTTTT	CASSLGLGDTGELFF
-	TRBV2	TRBJ1-2	-	-	CASSEFRARGSNGYTF
-	TRBV9	TRBJ2-5	TRBD2	TGTGCCAGCAGCGTAGCCGGCGGCGGGAGGTCAGAGACCCAGTACTTC	CASSVAGGGRSETQYF
-	TRBV19	TRBJ2-7	-	TGTGCCAATAGCCCCGGGGTAGGTGTCTACGAGCAGTACTTC	CANSPGVGVYEQYF
-	TRBV5-7	TRBJ1-4	TRBD1	TGTGCCAGCAGCCTCACAGACAGGGGGCTCAGAACTAATGAAAAACTGTTTTTT	CASSLTDRGLRTNEKLFF
few	TRBV20-1	TRBJ2-5	TRBD2	TGCAGGACAGCGGGGTGGACCCAGTACTTC	CRTAGWTQYF
-	TRBV5-1	TRBJ2-7	-	TGCGCCAGCAGCTTGAACAGAGAGCAGTACTTC	CASSLNREQYF
-	TRBV4-3	TRBJ2-5	TRBD1	TGCGCCAGCAGCCAGCGCTTGCCGATAGGGGGCTTGGAGACCCAGTACTTC	CASSQRLPIGGLETQYF
-	TRBV28	TRBJ2-2	TRBD2	TGTGCCAGCAGTTTATGCAGGAGACTAGCTCGGGAGGAGTTTCGGAACCCCTGCACCGGGGAGCTGTTTTTT	CASSLCRRLAREEFRNPCTGELFF
-	TRBV21-1	TRBJ1-3	-	TGTGCCAGCAGCAAAGGATGCCCCTGCAGCTCTGGAAACACCATATATTTT	CASSKGCPCSSGNTIYF
-	TRBV19	TRBJ1-5	-	TGTGCCAGTAGTATAGATCTTACAGTCCTGAAGCCCCAGCATTTT	CASSIDLTVLKPQHF
-	TRBV4-3	TRBJ2-7	TRBD2	TGCGCCAGCAGCCAAGAACATCCAGCGGGAGGTATCTACGAGCAGTACTTC	CASSQEHPAGGIYEQYF
-	TRBV29-1	TRBJ2-7	TRBD2	TGCAGCGTCCAGCGGGACTACGAACAGTACTTC	CSVQRDYEQYF
-	TRBV4-1	TRBJ1-1	-	TGCGCCAGCAGCCACCCCGACAGGTTGAGCACTGAAGCTTTCTTT	CASSHPDRLSTEAFF
once	TRBV4-1	TRBJ2-7	TRBD1	TGCGCCAGCAGCCAAACTTTCGGGACAGGGGCAGAGCAGTACTTC	CASSQTFGTGAEQYF
-	TRBV28	TRBJ1-1	TRBD1	TGTGCCAGCAACGGGGGACAGGGCAACACTGAAGCTTTCTTT	CASNGGQGNTEAFF
-	TRBV5-1	TRBJ2-3	TRBD2	TGCGCCAGCAGCTTTACTAGCGGGGGATACACAGATACGCAGTATTTT	CASSFTSGGYTDTQYF
-	TRBV27	TRBJ1-2	-	TGTGCCAGCAGTTTATCGGTGACATCTGGCTACACCTTC	CASSLSVTSGYTF
-	TRBV30	TRBJ2-5	TRBD1	TGTGCCTGGAGTAACATCCGGGACAGGGGCCACCAAGAGACCCAGTACTTC	CAWSNIRDRGHQETQYF
-	TRBV29-1	TRBJ2-1	-	TGCAGCGTTGAACTGGGCGATCGTGAGCAGTTCTTC	CSVELGDREQFF
-	TRBV11-2	TRBJ2-7	TRBD1	TGTGCCAGCAGCTCCTCGACAGGGGGCCTCCTCTCCTACGAGCAGTACTTC	CASSSSTGGLLSYEQYF
once	TRBV9	TRBJ2-3	TRBD2	TGTGCCAGCAGCACTTATAGCGGGGGGGCCGGCACAGATACGCAGTATTTT	CASSTYSGGAGTDTQYF
once	TRBV15	TRBJ2-2	-	TGTGCCACCAGCAGAACCCCAGGCCTGCTTAGGACCGGGGAGCTGTTTTTT	CATSRTPGLLRTGELFF
-	TRBV7-7	TRBJ2-1	-	TGTGCTAGCAGCTCAACCACAGGCCTCTCCTACAATGAGCAGTTCTTC	CASSSTTGLSYNEQFF
-	TRBV4-3	TRBJ1-3	TRBD1	TGCGCCAGCAGCCAAGTTGTTGGACAGGGGGCGGTCGGAAACACCATATATTTT	CASSQVVGQGAVGNTIYF
-	TRBV29-1	TRBJ2-7	-	TGCAGCGTTGAAGTGGCGGACTACGAGCAGTACTTC	CSVEVADYEQYF
-	TRBV6-1	TRBJ1-5	-	TGTGCCACCGGGGGGGGAGAACCTAGCAATCAGCCCCAGCATTTT	CATGGGEPSNQPQHF
-	TRBV4-1	TRBJ2-7	-	TGCGCCAGCAGCCTAAGACAGGACTACGAGCAGTACTTC	CASSLRQDYEQYF
-	TRBV19	TRBJ2-1	-	TGTGCCAGTAGTATCTCTGTCTCCAATGAGCAGTTCTTC	CASSISVSNEQFF
-	TRBV11-2	TRBJ2-1	TRBD1	TGTGCCAGCAGCTTTGGACAGGGAAGGAATGAGCAGTTCTTC	CASSFGQGRNEQFF
-	TRBV4-1	TRBJ2-7	-	TGCGCCAGCAGCCGACAGGAACCCTCCTACGAGCAGTACTTC	CASSRQEPSYEQYF
-	TRBV19	TRBJ2-7	-	TGTGCCAGCGGGGAGGGGGGGGTCAGCGAGCAGTACTTC	CASGEGGVSEQYF
-	TRBV7-6	TRBJ1-5	TRBD1	TGTGCCAGCAGCCGTCGACAGGGACGATACCCCCAGCATTTT	CASSRRQGRYPQHF
-	TRBV5-6	TRBJ1-1	TRBD1	TGTGCCAGCAGCTTGGATTCAGGGGGCGGCACTGAAGCTTTCTTT	CASSLDSGGGTEAFF
-	TRBV18	TRBJ1-2	TRBD1	TGTGCCAGCTCACCTCCCGGACAGGAGAACTATGGCTACACCTTC	CASSPPGQENYGYTF
-	TRBV7-9	TRBJ1-2	-	TGTGCCAGCAGCTTAGAGACGGGTTATGGCTACACCTTC	CASSLETGYGYTF
few	TRBV5-3	TRBJ1-1	-	TGTGCCAGAACGGGGGTGAACACTGAAGCTTTCTTT	CARTGVNTEAFF
-	TRBV7-8	TRBJ2-2	TRBD2	TGTGCCAGCAGCCCATGGGGGGAGGGCACCGGGGAGCTGTTTTTT	CASSPWGEGTGELFF
-	TRBV6-6	TRBJ2-7	-	TGTGCCAGCAGTTACTCGTCTGAGCAGTACTTC	CASSYSSEQYF
-	TRBV7-7	TRBJ2-5	TRBD2	TGTGCAAGCGGAACTAGCGGAACTCCGGAGACCCAGTACTTC	CASGTSGTPETQYF
-	TRBV7-9	TRBJ1-4	-	TGTGCCAGCAGCTTATCGGAGGATGAAAAACTGTTTTTT	CASSLSEDEKLFF
-	TRBV6-5	TRBJ1-3	-	TGTGCCAGCGGCCCTCGGGGCTCTGGAAACACCATATATTTT	CASGPRGSGNTIYF
-	TRBV5-1	TRBJ2-5	TRBD2	TGCGCCAGCAGCCCGCTTCGGACTAGCGGTGGCCAAGAGACCCAGTACTTC	CASSPLRTSGGQETQYF
once	TRBV19	TRBJ2-1	TRBD1	TGTGCCAGCTTAGACAGGGCCTCAACATCAGAGCAGTTCTTC	CASLDRASTSEQFF
once	TRBV7-3	TRBJ2-7	TRBD1	TGTGCCAGCAGCTTAACAGGGGGCGGTGCCGAGCAGTACTTC	CASSLTGGGAEQYF
-	TRBV7-2	TRBJ2-7	TRBD2	TGTGCCAGCAGCTTTGATATGACTAGCCACGAGCAGTACTTC	CASSFDMTSHEQYF
-	TRBV5-4	TRBJ1-2	TRBD1	TGTGCCAGCAGCTTGGGGACAGGGGATGGCTACACCTTC	CASSLGTGDGYTF
-	TRBV11-1	TRBJ2-7	-	TGTGCCAGCAGCTTGGGAGGGGGGACCTCGCCGCGGTACTTC	CASSLGGGTSPRYF